This entry lists 26 T cell receptor beta chains sequenced from one sample in a study of blood T cell repertoires in COVID-19. The table came from immunoSEQ multiplex PCR; TCRdb's copy has only in-frame clones and leaves some out. The sample has around 450,000 clones; 87% are singletons. Sequenced material: PBMCs or T cells enriched from blood (not recorded which). Source of these receptors: a woman aged 18-29 years with acute COVID-19.

The chain joins TRBV10-1 to TRBJ1-4, with D perhaps TRBD1 (5 bases). Germline V CDR1 and CDR2: WNHNN, SYGVQD (reference sequence). V was pared by 5 bases and J by 8 bases, with 9 bases between. This CDR3 contains 12 residues. The DNA of the CDR3 is TGCGCCAGCAGTCCAGGGCTGGAAAAACTGTTTTTT. As protein: CASSPGLEKLFF.

CDR3 nucleotide sequence: TGCAGCGTTTCCGGGACTAGCGTCGCGGCCGGGGAGCTGTTTTTT. This encodes CSVSGTSVAAGELFF. The chain combines TRBV29-1 with TRBJ2-2; 10 nucleotides align to TRBD2. CDR1 SQVTM and CDR2 ANQGSEA come from the germline V gene. The CDR3 extends over 15 amino acids. J lost 6 bases, V lost 5 bases, and 9 bases had no gene match.

The V and J genes are TRBV28 and TRBJ1-2; 10 positions agree with TRBD1. The length of the CDR3 is 13 residues. Germline V gene sequence: CDR1 MDHEN, CDR2 SYDVKM. J was trimmed by 6 bases and V by 8 bases; bases with no gene match: 6. CDR3: CASRWGQGHGYTF. The CDR3 bases are TGTGCCAGCCGCTGGGGACAGGGGCATGGCTACACCTTC.

The genes are TRBV6-4 and TRBJ1-3, with D maybe TRBD1 (5 bases). The CDR3 covers 14 residues. Per the germline V gene, CDR1 is MRHNA and CDR2 is SNTAGT. Trimming left V 6 bases short and J 1 base short, with 10 bases between. In DNA form, the CDR3 reads TGTGCCAGCAGCCCCAACAGGTCTGGAAACACCATATATTTT. This translates into CASSPNRSGNTIYF.

The genes are TRBV11-2 and TRBJ2-5, with TRBD1 matching 7 bases. Germline-derived CDR1 and CDR2 are SGHAT and FQNNGV. The V gene end was trimmed by 1 base and the J gene end by 1 base; junction bases not matched to a gene: 12. The CDR3 covers 18 residues. CDR3 loop: CASSLVPTGQSIQETQYF. CDR3 sequence (DNA): TGTGCCAGCAGCTTAGTCCCGACGGGACAGTCGATCCAAGAGACCCAGTACTTC.

This clone was detected many times. The V gene is TRBV6-1, the J gene TRBJ1-2; TRBD1 matches at 11 bases. Germline V lookup: CDR1 MNHNS, CDR2 SASEGT. The CDR3 is 13 residues long. J was trimmed by 7 bases and V by 6 bases; bases with no gene match: 4. For the CDR3, the DNA is TGTGCCAGCAGCCTAGGGACAGGGGGTGGCTACACCTTC. Translating it yields CASSLGTGGGYTF.

This chain links TRBV24-1 with TRBJ2-5; possibly TRBD1 for D (5 bases). The CDR3 is 12 amino acids. Germline V gene sequence: CDR1 KGHDR, CDR2 SFDVKD. The V and J ends lost 7 bases and 5 bases respectively, with 10 bases between them. As DNA, the CDR3 is TGTGCCACCAGCGGACAAAGGGAGACCCAGTACTTC. Translating gives CATSGQRETQYF.

This rearrangement joins TRBV9 to TRBJ2-3, with D hard to call. V dropped 0 bases and J dropped 4 bases, with 6 bases sitting between them. The CDR3 contains 13 residues. Per germline, CDR1 SGDLS and CDR2 YYNGEE. CDR3 in DNA: TGTGCCAGCAGCGTAGCAAGCGCAGATACGCAGTATTTT. Its translation is CASSVASADTQYF.

The chain has TRBV2 and TRBJ2-6; D is perhaps TRBD1 (6 bases). The CDR3 contains 15 residues. Trimming removed 5 bases at V and 4 bases at J, with 12 bases between. Germline values: CDR1 SNHLY, CDR2 FYNNEI. The CDR3, as DNA: TGTGCCAGCAGTCGACAGGCTCGAGGGGCCAACGTCCTGACTTTC. Amino acids: CASSRQARGANVLTF.

This clone was recorded once. Compared with germline, one end of the junction differs, possibly owing to a read error. The same CDR3 can be traced to other DNA sequences in this sample. The chain recombines TRBV30 with TRBJ1-4; D is unclear. The CDR3 length is 13 residues. Germline V gene data show CDR1 as GTSNPN and CDR2 as SVGIG (reference sequence). CDR3 sequence: CAWSVPANEKLFF. DNA for the CDR3: TGTGCCTGGAGTGTACCTGCTAACGAAAAACTGTTTTTT.

This clone was detected only once. The rearrangement uses TRBV6-6 and TRBJ2-7; 9 positions match TRBD2. Germline V gene data show CDR1 as MNHNY and CDR2 as SVGAGI (reference sequence). This CDR3 is 15 amino acids long. The V and J ends lost 4 bases and 7 bases, in that order; junction bases with no gene match: 11. CDR3 protein: CASSWAAGGPMEQYF. DNA for the CDR3: TGTGCCAGCAGTTGGGCAGCGGGAGGACCGATGGAGCAGTACTTC.

The rearrangement links TRBV28 to TRBJ1-3, with 9 bases matching TRBD1. There are 17 residues in the CDR3. Per germline, CDR1 MDHEN and CDR2 SYDVKM. The trim removed 1 base at V and 4 bases at J, leaving 8 bases unmatched. The CDR3 loop is CASSLYAGQGGGNTIYF. The CDR3 DNA is TGTGCCAGCAGTTTATACGCGGGACAGGGCGGCGGAAACACCATATATTTT.

This rearrangement joins TRBV9 to TRBJ1-1; unclear D gene. Germline loops: CDR1 SGDLS, CDR2 YYNGEE. V was trimmed by 4 bases and J by 3 bases, leaving 10 bases between them. The CDR3 covers 13 residues. CDR3 DNA: TGTGCCAGCAGCACCGGGTGGGACACTGAAGCTTTCTTT. It encodes CASSTGWDTEAFF.

The V gene is TRBV9, the J gene TRBJ2-2; 7 bases map to TRBD1. This CDR3 has 15 amino acids. Germline V gene data show CDR1 as SGDLS and CDR2 as YYNGEE. V was pared by 3 bases and J by 4 bases, with 6 bases of the junction left unmatched. The CDR3 DNA sequence: TGTGCCAGCAGCGAGGACAGGACACCCACCGGGGAGCTGTTTTTT. This encodes CASSEDRTPTGELFF.

The V gene is TRBV5-8, the J gene TRBJ1-4; D is unresolved. The CDR3 has 15 amino acids. CDR1 SGHTS and CDR2 YDEGEE come from the germline V gene. Trimming took off 0 bases at V and 2 bases at J, with 8 bases between the two ends. This CDR3 reads CASSLVAGTNEKLFF. CDR3 DNA sequence: TGTGCCAGCAGCTTGGTTGCGGGGACTAATGAAAAACTGTTTTTT. Variable domain in full (rest from reference TRBV5-8 and TRBJ1-4): EAGVTQSPTHLIKTRGQQATLRCSPISGHTSVYWYQQALGLGLQFLLWYDEGEERNRGNFPPRFSGRQFPNYSSELNVNALELEDSALYLCASSLVAGTNEKLFFGSGTQLSVL.

This clone is a singleton in its sample. V is TRBV20-1 and J is TRBJ2-1; 9 bases align to TRBD2. CDR3 length: 13 residues. Germline CDR1 reads DFQATT; CDR2 reads SNEGSKA (reference sequence). J gave up 9 bases and V 3 bases, and 6 bases lay outside the gene matches. As DNA, the CDR3 is TGCAGTGCTAGTTTAGCGGGAGTCTTTGAGCAGTTCTTC. Translated: CSASLAGVFEQFF.

This clone was counted once. This chain uses TRBV9 with TRBJ2-5, with 11 bases fitting TRBD2. The CDR3 length is 18 residues. Germline CDR1 reads SGDLS; CDR2 reads YYNGEE. Trimming removed 4 bases from V and 5 bases from J; junction bases left unmatched: 16. CDR3 DNA: TGTGCCAGCAGCCCTTTGGGTAGCGGGAGGGCCACTTCGGAGACCCAGTACTTC. As protein: CASSPLGSGRATSETQYF.

V gene TRBV28 combines with J gene TRBJ2-7, with a tentative D call TRBD2 (5 bases). This CDR3 region has 12 residues. The germline V gene has CDR1 MDHEN and CDR2 SYDVKM. Between the trimmed V and J ends, which lost 5 bases and 2 bases, there was a span of 7 bases. CDR3 sequence reads: CASSGGPYEQYF. CDR3 bases: TGTGCCAGCAGTGGCGGGCCCTACGAGCAGTACTTC.

The CDR3 DNA reads as TGTGCCAGCAGTGAAGCCAATCAGCCCCAGCATTTT. It codes for CASSEANQPQHF. The V call is TRBV28, the J call TRBJ1-5; D gene unclear. The CDR3 length is 12 residues. CDR1 is MDHEN and CDR2 is SYDVKM in the germline V gene. Trimming cost V 5 bases and J 3 bases, with 5 bases left between them.

The V gene is TRBV6-5, the J gene TRBJ1-1; no clear D. This CDR3 comprises 14 residues. CDR1 and CDR2 from the germline V gene are MNHEY and SVGAGI. Trimming pared 2 bases from V and 1 base from J, leaving 8 bases between. The CDR3 DNA is TGTGCCAGCAGTTACGATTCGGGGAACACTGAAGCTTTCTTT. It encodes CASSYDSGNTEAFF.

This rearrangement joins TRBV7-2 to TRBJ2-1; 11 positions agree with TRBD2. The CDR3 loop spans 16 amino acids. Germline loops: CDR1 SGHTA, CDR2 FQGNSA. After removal of 5 bases from V and 4 bases from J, the junction contained 7 bases not matched to a gene. The CDR3 spells CASSAGLAGRYNEQFF. The DNA of the CDR3 is TGTGCCAGCAGCGCAGGACTAGCGGGTCGATACAATGAGCAGTTCTTC.

This clone was recorded once. An end of the junction differs from the germline gene, which may be a read error. The rearrangement uses TRBV7-7 and TRBJ2-1; D may be TRBD1 (5 bases). The V gene's germline CDR1 is SSHAT and CDR2 FNYEAQ (reference sequence). There are 17 residues in the CDR3. The CDR3 spells CASSLAPGHKTYNEQFF. In DNA form, the CDR3 reads TGTGCTAGCAGCTTAGCCCCCGGACACAAGACCTACAATGAGCAGTTCTTC.

This chain connects TRBV27 to TRBJ1-4, with D maybe TRBD1 (6 bases). Germline CDR1 MNHEY, CDR2 SMNVEV (reference sequence). V shed 11 bases and J shed 7 bases, with 17 bases lying between them. This CDR3 has 13 amino acids. The CDR3 spells CASQGWGSEKLFF. DNA of the CDR3: TGTGCCTCTCAGGGGTGGGGTAGTGAAAAACTGTTTTTT.

The CDR3 sequence is CASKLGTGAGNTIYF. The CDR3, as DNA: TGTGCCAGCAAGCTCGGGACAGGGGCTGGAAACACCATATATTTT. This chain uses TRBV27 with TRBJ1-3, with TRBD1 matching 10 bases. The V and J ends lost 7 bases and 2 bases, in that order; junction bases with no gene match: 5. The CDR3 runs to 15 residues. Germline V CDR1 and CDR2: MNHEY, SMNVEV (reference sequence).

V usage is TRBV15 and J usage is TRBJ1-3; 8 positions match TRBD1. CDR1 is LNHNV, CDR2 YYDKDF, per germline (reference sequence). The CDR3 length is 17 residues. Losses at the gene ends were 0 bases for V and 4 bases for J; bases not matched to a gene: 8. As DNA, the CDR3 is TGTGCCACCAGCAGAGAGATGCAGGGGGCGATCGGAAACACCATATATTTT. The encoded protein is CATSREMQGAIGNTIYF.

This clone has only a few counts. This chain joins TRBV11-3 and TRBJ2-2, with TRBD1 matching over 11 bases. Trimming removed 5 bases from V and 5 bases from J; junction bases left unmatched: 7. In germline, CDR1 is SGHNT, CDR2 YENEEA. The CDR3 has 16 residues. CDR3 region: CASSPGTGGGTGELFF. The CDR3 region has the DNA TGTGCCAGCAGCCCTGGGACAGGGGGGGGTACCGGGGAGCTGTTTTTT.